This T cell receptor (beta chain) stems from a study of blood T cell repertoires in COVID-19. For the study at large: The samples span acute and convalescent COVID-19 from the United States, Italy and Spain. PBMCs, B-cell-depleted T cells, or T cells were the source of the cDNA or gDNA that made up the material.

Authors' data handling: The authors estimated nucleated cell counts from reference gene primer amplification. Only in-frame clones appear in the TCRdb table, and some are missing; sequencing was by immunoSEQ multiplex PCR. That table supplies the V and J calls and clone size; D and trimming were determined from the DNA. The sample contains around 340,000 clones, about 90% of which appear only once. V shed 2 bases and J shed 7 bases, with 18 bases lying between them. This CDR3 spans 17 amino acids. Germline V lookup: CDR1 LNHNV, CDR2 YYDKDF (reference sequence). This clone has a single count. Participants spanned ages about 18 to 100 years and resided in about 25 US areas.

The receptor's source is a young woman who had been exposed to COVID-19. The chain combines TRBV15 with TRBJ1-6; a possible D gene is TRBD1 (6 bases). Sequenced input: PBMCs or T cells enriched from blood (not recorded which). CDR3 in DNA: TGTGCCACCAGCAGACTTGCCCGGACAGATGGCAATTCACCCCTCCACTTT. Encoded protein: CATSRLARTDGNSPLHF.